These T cell receptor beta chains were read from a single sample in a study of blood T cell repertoires in COVID-19. Clones were sequenced by immunoSEQ multiplex PCR, and TCRdb holds only the in-frame ones, with some missing. The data hold approximately 190,000 clones, with about 88% observed a single time. The source material was peripheral blood. The receptors originated from a woman between 40 and 50 years old who had recovered from COVID-19. The CDR3 runs from the conserved cysteine through the conserved F or W. A D gene is named only where the DNA matches it firmly. Where a row states a size, it is once, few, many or the class of an expanded clone; other rows omit it.

d_call: .; v_call: TRBV6-1; j_call: TRBJ1-6; clone_size: .; cdr3_aa: CASSEAEGRNSPLHF
d_call: .; v_call: TRBV7-2; j_call: TRBJ2-1; clone_size: .; cdr3_aa: CASSLDPYEQFF
d_call: TRBD1; v_call: TRBV11-2; j_call: TRBJ2-7; clone_size: once; cdr3_aa: CASSWGRGRGEQYF
d_call: .; v_call: TRBV18; j_call: TRBJ2-3; clone_size: .; cdr3_aa: CASSRQGGADTQYF
d_call: TRBD1; v_call: TRBV19; j_call: TRBJ1-5; clone_size: .; cdr3_aa: CASEDRDISNQPQHF
d_call: TRBD2; v_call: TRBV4-1; j_call: TRBJ2-1; clone_size: .; cdr3_aa: CASSRTGTTIGNEQFF
d_call: .; v_call: TRBV19; j_call: TRBJ1-1; clone_size: .; cdr3_aa: CASSIKQGDTEAFF
d_call: TRBD1; v_call: TRBV30; j_call: TRBJ2-1; clone_size: .; cdr3_aa: CAWKTGGSEQFF
d_call: TRBD2; v_call: TRBV28; j_call: TRBJ2-7; clone_size: .; cdr3_aa: CASSPPPGGPYEQYF
d_call: .; v_call: TRBV20-1; j_call: TRBJ1-1; clone_size: .; cdr3_aa: CSASRREAFF
d_call: .; v_call: TRBV5-1; j_call: TRBJ2-2; clone_size: .; cdr3_aa: CASSSGFVAGELFF
d_call: .; v_call: TRBV9; j_call: TRBJ1-1; clone_size: .; cdr3_aa: CASSPRPGQNTEAFF
d_call: .; v_call: TRBV3-1/TRBV3-2; j_call: TRBJ2-3; clone_size: .; cdr3_aa: CASSQDMFRGTDTQYF
d_call: .; v_call: TRBV28; j_call: TRBJ2-3; clone_size: .; cdr3_aa: CASSLLQGGIDTQYF
d_call: .; v_call: TRBV3-1/TRBV3-2; j_call: TRBJ1-2; clone_size: .; cdr3_aa: CASSQGVAGDYGYTF
d_call: TRBD1; v_call: TRBV18; j_call: TRBJ1-1; clone_size: .; cdr3_aa: CASSRDSRLSNTEAFF
d_call: TRBD1; v_call: TRBV11-3; j_call: TRBJ2-1; clone_size: .; cdr3_aa: CASSPGQGAAVGQFF
d_call: TRBD2; v_call: TRBV11-2; j_call: TRBJ2-2; clone_size: few; cdr3_aa: CASSSLAGVGTGELFF
d_call: .; v_call: TRBV7-6; j_call: TRBJ2-2; clone_size: .; cdr3_aa: CASSLNGAGELFF
d_call: TRBD1; v_call: TRBV6-5; j_call: TRBJ1-1; clone_size: .; cdr3_aa: CASSRDRATEAFF
d_call: .; v_call: TRBV6-5; j_call: TRBJ2-2; clone_size: .; cdr3_aa: CASRRPTGDTGELFF
d_call: .; v_call: TRBV5-8; j_call: TRBJ2-7; clone_size: .; cdr3_aa: CASSLSSGASYEQYF
d_call: .; v_call: TRBV6-1; j_call: TRBJ1-2; clone_size: .; cdr3_aa: CASSEGLTTASNYGYTF
d_call: TRBD1; v_call: TRBV30; j_call: TRBJ1-1; clone_size: .; cdr3_aa: CAWSVQGEAFF
d_call: .; v_call: TRBV11-3; j_call: TRBJ2-7; clone_size: .; cdr3_aa: CASSLGLGGSGEQYF
d_call: .; v_call: TRBV11-1; j_call: TRBJ2-3; clone_size: .; cdr3_aa: CASSREAGAITDTQYF
d_call: .; v_call: TRBV11-3; j_call: TRBJ2-2; clone_size: .; cdr3_aa: CASSLGPKTGNTGELFF
d_call: TRBD1; v_call: TRBV6-5; j_call: TRBJ2-3; clone_size: .; cdr3_aa: CASSYSGQGLPDTQYF
d_call: .; v_call: TRBV5-4; j_call: TRBJ2-5; clone_size: .; cdr3_aa: CASSLTGQLRETQYF
d_call: .; v_call: TRBV30; j_call: TRBJ1-2; clone_size: .; cdr3_aa: CAWGGDAGGYTF
d_call: TRBD1; v_call: TRBV5-4; j_call: TRBJ2-7; clone_size: .; cdr3_aa: CASSPRQGTSYEQYF
d_call: TRBD1; v_call: TRBV5-4; j_call: TRBJ2-1; clone_size: once; cdr3_aa: CASRTDRAYNEQFF
d_call: .; v_call: TRBV6-5; j_call: TRBJ2-3; clone_size: .; cdr3_aa: CASSYSSGTDTQYF
d_call: .; v_call: TRBV28; j_call: TRBJ1-4; clone_size: .; cdr3_aa: CASSFGGRSPTNEKLFF
d_call: .; v_call: TRBV19; j_call: TRBJ2-5; clone_size: .; cdr3_aa: CASSRDAGETQYF
d_call: TRBD1; v_call: TRBV11-2; j_call: TRBJ1-2; clone_size: once; cdr3_aa: CASSLDRGFFNYGYTF
d_call: TRBD1; v_call: TRBV7-2; j_call: TRBJ1-3; clone_size: .; cdr3_aa: CASSYGQGVVGNTIYF
d_call: TRBD1; v_call: TRBV10-3; j_call: TRBJ1-1; clone_size: .; cdr3_aa: CASSDRGGNTEAFF
d_call: TRBD2; v_call: TRBV5-1; j_call: TRBJ2-1; clone_size: .; cdr3_aa: CASSLARLAGYEQFF
d_call: .; v_call: TRBV27; j_call: TRBJ1-6; clone_size: .; cdr3_aa: CASSLAPRVSSYNSPLHF